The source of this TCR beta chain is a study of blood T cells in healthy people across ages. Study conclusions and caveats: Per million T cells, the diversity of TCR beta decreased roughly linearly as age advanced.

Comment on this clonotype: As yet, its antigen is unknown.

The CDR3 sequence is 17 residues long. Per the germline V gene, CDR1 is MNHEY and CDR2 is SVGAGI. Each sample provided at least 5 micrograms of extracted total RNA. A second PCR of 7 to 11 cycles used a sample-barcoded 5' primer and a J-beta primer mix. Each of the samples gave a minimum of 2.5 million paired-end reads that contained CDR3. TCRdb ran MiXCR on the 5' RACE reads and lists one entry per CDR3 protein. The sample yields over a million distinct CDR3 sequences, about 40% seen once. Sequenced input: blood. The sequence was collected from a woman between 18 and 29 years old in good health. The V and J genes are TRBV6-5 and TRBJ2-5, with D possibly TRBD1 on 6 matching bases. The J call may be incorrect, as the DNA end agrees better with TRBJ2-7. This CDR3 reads CASSYSVLTGTLYEQYF. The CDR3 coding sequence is TGTGCCAGCAGTTACTCGGTTTTAACAGGGACCCTTTACGAGCAGTACTTC.